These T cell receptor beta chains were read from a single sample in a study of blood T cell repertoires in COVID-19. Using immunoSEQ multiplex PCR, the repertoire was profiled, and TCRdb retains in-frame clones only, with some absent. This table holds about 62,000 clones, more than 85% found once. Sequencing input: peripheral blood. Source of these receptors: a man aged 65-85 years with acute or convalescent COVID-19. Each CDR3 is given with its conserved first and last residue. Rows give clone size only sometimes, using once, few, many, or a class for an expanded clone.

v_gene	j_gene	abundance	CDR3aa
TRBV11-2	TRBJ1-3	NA	CASSLASGLADTIYF
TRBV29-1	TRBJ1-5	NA	CSVRTGNSNQPQHF
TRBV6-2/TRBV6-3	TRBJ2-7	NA	CASSYSLRGDEQYF
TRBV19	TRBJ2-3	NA	CASKRRWREFTDTQYF
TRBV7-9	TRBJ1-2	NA	CASSLQTGFGYTF
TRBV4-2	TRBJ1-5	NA	CASSQDRGQLGQPQHF
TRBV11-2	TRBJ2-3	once	CASSLGLAGGDTQYF
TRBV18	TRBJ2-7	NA	CASSPIGTGPAGSYEQYF
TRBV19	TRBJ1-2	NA	CASSFRNYGYTF
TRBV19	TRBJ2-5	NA	CASSITGSGTQYF